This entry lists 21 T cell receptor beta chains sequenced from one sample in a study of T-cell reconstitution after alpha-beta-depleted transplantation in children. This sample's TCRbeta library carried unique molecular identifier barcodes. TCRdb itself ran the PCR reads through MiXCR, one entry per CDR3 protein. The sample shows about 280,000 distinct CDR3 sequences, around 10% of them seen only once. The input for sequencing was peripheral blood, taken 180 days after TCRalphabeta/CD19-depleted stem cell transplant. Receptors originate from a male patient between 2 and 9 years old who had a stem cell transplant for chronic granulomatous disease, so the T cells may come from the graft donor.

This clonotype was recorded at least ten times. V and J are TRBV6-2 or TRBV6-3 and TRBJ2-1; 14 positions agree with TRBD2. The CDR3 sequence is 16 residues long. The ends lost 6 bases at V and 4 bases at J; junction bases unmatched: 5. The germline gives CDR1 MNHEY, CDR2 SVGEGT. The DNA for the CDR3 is TGTGCCAGCAGGGGACTAGCGGGGGAGATATACAATGAGCAGTTCTTC. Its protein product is CASRGLAGEIYNEQFF.

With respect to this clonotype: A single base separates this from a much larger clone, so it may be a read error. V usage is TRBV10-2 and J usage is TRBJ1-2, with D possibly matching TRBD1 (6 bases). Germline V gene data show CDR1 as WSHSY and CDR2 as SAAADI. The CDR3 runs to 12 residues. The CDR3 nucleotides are TGCGCCAGCAGAAGTAAGGGGGTTGGCTACTCCTTC. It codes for CASRSKGVGYSF.

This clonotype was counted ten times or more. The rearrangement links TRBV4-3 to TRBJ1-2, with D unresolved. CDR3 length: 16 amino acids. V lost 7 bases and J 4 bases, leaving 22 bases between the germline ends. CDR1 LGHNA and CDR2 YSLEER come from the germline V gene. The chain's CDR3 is CASTASWAGLGYGYTF. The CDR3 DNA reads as TGCGCCAGCACCGCAAGTTGGGCGGGGTTAGGCTATGGCTACACCTTC.

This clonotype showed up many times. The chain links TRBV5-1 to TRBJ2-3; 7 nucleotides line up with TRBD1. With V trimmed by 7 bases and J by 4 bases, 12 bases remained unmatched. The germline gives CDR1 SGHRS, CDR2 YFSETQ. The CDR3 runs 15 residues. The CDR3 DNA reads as TGCGCCAGCCACTCACAGGGGAATCCCGCAGATACGCAGTATTTT. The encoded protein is CASHSQGNPADTQYF.

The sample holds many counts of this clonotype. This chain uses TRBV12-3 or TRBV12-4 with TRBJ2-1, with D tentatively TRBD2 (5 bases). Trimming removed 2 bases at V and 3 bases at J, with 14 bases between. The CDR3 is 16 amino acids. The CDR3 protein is CASSLRRVRGYNEQFF. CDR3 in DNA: TGTGCCAGCAGTTTACGCCGGGTCCGGGGCTACAATGAGCAGTTCTTC.

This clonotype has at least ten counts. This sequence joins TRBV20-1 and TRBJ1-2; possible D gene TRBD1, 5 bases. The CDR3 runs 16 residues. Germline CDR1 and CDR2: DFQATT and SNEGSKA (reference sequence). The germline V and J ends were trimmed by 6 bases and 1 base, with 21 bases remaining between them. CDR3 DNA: TGCAGTGCCGACTCAGGGCCGACCCGAAATAACTATGGCTACACCTTC. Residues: CSADSGPTRNNYGYTF.

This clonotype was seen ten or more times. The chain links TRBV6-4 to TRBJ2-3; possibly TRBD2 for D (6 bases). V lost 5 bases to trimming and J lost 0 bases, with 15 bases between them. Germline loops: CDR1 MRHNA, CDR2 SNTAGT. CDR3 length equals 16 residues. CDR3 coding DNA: TGTGCCAGCAGTCCCCGGCGCGGGGCTAGCACAGATACGCAGTATTTT. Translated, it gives CASSPRRGASTDTQYF.

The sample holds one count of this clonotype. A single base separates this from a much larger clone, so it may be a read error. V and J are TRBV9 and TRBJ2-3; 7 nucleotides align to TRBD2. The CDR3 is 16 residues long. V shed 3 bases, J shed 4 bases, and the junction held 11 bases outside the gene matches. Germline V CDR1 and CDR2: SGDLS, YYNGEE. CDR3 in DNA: TGTGCCAGCAGCGGATCCGCGACTAGCAGAGCAGATACGCAGTATTTT. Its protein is CASSGSATSRADTQYF.

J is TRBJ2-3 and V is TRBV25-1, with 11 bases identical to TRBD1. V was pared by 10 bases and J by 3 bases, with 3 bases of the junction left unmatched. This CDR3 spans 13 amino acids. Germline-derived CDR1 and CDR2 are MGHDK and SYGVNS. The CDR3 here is CATGQGATDTQYF. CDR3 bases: TGTGCCACCGGACAGGGGGCGACAGATACGCAGTATTTT.

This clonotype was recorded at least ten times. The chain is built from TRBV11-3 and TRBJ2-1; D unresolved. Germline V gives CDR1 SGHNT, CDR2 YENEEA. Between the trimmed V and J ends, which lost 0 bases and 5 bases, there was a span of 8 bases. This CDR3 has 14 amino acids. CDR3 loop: CASSLDGPNNEQFF. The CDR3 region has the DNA TGTGCCAGCAGCTTAGACGGACCCAACAATGAGCAGTTCTTC. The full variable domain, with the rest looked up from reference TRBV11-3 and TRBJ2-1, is EAGVVQSPRYKIIEKKQPVAFWCNPISGHNTLYWYLQNLGQGPELLIRYENEEAVDDSQLPKDRFSAERLKGVDSTLKIQPAELGDSAVYLCASSLDGPNNEQFFGPGTRLTVL.

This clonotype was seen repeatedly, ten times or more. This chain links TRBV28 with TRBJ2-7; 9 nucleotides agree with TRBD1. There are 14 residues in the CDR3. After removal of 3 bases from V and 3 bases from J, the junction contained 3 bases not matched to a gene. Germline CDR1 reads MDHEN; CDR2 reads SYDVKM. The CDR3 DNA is TGTGCCAGCAGTTTGACAGGGGGAGTCTACGAGCAGTACTTC. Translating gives CASSLTGGVYEQYF. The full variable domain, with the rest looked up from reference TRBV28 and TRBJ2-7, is DVKVTQSSRYLVKRTGEKVFLECVQDMDHENMFWYRQDPGLGLRLIYFSYDVKMKEKGDIPEGYSVSREKKERFSLILESASTNQTSMYLCASSLTGGVYEQYFGPGTRLTVT.

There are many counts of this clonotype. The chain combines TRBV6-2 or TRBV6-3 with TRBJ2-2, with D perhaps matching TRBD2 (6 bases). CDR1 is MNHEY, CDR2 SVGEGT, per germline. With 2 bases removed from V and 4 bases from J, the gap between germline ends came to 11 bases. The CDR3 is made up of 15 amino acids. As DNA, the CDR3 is TGTGCCAGCAGTTACGAGGACTATATCACCGGGGAGCTGTTTTTT. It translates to CASSYEDYITGELFF.

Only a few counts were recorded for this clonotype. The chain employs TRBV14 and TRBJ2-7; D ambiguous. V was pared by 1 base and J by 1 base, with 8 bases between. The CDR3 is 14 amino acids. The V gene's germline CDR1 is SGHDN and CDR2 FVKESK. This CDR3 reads CASSQADPSYEQYF. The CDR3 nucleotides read TGTGCCAGCAGCCAAGCAGACCCTTCCTACGAGCAGTACTTC. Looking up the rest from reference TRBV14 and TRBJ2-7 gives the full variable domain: EAGVTQFPSHSVIEKGQTVTLRCDPISGHDNLYWYRRVMGKEIKFLLHFVKESKQDESGMPNNRFLAERTGGTYSTLKVQPAELEDSGVYFCASSQADPSYEQYFGPGTRLTVT.

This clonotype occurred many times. The CDR3 nucleotides are TGCAGTGCTAGCGGACTAGCGGGGGGGCCGGGTGAGCAGTTCTTC. Its translation is CSASGLAGGPGEQFF. The chain carries TRBV20-1 and TRBJ2-1; TRBD2 aligns across 15 bases. CDR1 is DFQATT, CDR2 SNEGSKA, per germline (reference sequence). Trimming at V came to 3 bases and at J to 9 bases, leaving 6 bases not matched to a gene. This CDR3 spans 15 amino acids.

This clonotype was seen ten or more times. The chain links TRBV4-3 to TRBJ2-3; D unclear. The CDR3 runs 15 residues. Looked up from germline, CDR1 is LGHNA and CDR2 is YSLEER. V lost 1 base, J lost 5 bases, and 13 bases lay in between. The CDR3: CASSQVPNRGDTQYF. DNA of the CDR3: TGCGCCAGCAGCCAAGTTCCCAACAGAGGAGATACGCAGTATTTT.

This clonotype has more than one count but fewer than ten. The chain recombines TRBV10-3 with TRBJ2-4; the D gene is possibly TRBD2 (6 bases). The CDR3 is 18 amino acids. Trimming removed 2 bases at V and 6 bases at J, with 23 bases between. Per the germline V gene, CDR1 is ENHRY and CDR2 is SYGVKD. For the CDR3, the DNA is TGTGCCATCAGTGAGACCGCGGGACTTGGGTCGAGGGCAAACATTCAGTACTTC. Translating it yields CAISETAGLGSRANIQYF.

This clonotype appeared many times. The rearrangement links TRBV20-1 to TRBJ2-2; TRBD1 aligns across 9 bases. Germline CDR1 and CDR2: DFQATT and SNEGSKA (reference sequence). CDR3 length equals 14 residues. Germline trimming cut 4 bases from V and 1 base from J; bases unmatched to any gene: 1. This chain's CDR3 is CSAKDRGNTGELFF. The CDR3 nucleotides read TGCAGTGCTAAGGACAGGGGGAACACCGGGGAGCTGTTTTTT.

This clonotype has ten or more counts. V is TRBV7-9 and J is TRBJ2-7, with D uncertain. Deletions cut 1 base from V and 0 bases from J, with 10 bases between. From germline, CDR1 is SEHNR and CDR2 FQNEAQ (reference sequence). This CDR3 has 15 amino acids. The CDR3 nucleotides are TGTGCCAGCAGCTTAGAAGCAGGAACCTCCTACGAGCAGTACTTC. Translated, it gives CASSLEAGTSYEQYF.

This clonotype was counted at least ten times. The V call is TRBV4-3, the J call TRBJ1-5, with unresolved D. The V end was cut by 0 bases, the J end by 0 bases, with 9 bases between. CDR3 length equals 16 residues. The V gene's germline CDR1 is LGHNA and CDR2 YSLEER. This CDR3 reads CASSQDIRDSNQPQHF. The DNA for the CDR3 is TGCGCCAGCAGCCAAGATATAAGGGATAGCAATCAGCCCCAGCATTTT.

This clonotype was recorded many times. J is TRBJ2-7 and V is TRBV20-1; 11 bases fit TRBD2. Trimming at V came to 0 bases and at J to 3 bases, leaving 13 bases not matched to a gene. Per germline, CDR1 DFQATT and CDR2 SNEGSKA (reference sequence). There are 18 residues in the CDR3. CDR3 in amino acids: CSARDLAGGPVESYEQYF. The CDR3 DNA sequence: TGCAGTGCTAGAGATTTAGCGGGAGGGCCCGTAGAGAGCTACGAGCAGTACTTC.

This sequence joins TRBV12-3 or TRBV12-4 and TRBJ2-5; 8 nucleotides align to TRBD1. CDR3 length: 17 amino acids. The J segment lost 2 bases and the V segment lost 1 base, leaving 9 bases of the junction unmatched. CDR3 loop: CASSLGALRTGQETQYF. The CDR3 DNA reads TGTGCCAGCAGTTTAGGGGCTTTGAGGACAGGGCAAGAGACCCAGTACTTC.